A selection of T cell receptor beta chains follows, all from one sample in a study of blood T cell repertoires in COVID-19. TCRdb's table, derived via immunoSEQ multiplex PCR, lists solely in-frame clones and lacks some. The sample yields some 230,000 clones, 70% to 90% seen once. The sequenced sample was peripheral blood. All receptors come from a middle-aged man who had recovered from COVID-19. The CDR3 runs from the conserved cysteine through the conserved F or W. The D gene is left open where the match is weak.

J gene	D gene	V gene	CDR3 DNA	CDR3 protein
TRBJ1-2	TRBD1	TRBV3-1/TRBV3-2	TGTGCCAGCAGCCAACCTGGACAGGCTAACTATGGCTACACCTTC	CASSQPGQANYGYTF
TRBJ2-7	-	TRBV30	TGTGCCTGGAGTGTAGTTAAGGGGTCCGAGCAGTACTTC	CAWSVVKGSEQYF
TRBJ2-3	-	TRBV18	TGTGCCAGCTCACCGACCGGGATCAAAACAGATACGCAGTATTTT	CASSPTGIKTDTQYF
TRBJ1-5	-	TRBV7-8	TGTGCCAGCAGCTTATTGCAGGGAAGTCAGCCCCAGCATTTT	CASSLLQGSQPQHF
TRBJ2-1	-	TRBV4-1	TGCGCCAGCAGCCAAGATCCCCCCTCTAGCGCCACCTACAATGAGCAGTTCTTC	CASSQDPPSSATYNEQFF
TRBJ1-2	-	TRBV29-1	TGCAGCGTTGAAGTAGACTATGGCTACACCTTC	CSVEVDYGYTF
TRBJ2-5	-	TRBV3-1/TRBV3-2	TGTGCCAGCAGCCAATTCGACAGCTACCAAGAGACCCAGTACTTC	CASSQFDSYQETQYF
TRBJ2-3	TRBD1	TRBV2	TGTGCCAGCAGGTCCAGGGGGCTTGACACAGATACGCAGTATTTT	CASRSRGLDTDTQYF
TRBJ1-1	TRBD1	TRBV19	TGTGCCAGTAGTCCTCAGACAGGGGAAACTGAAGCTTTCTTT	CASSPQTGETEAFF
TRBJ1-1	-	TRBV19	TGTGCCAGTAGGGCCAACACGTACGCTTTCTTT	CASRANTYAFF
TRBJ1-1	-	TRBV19	TGTGCCAGTAGTATGCAAGCCGCGAACACTGAAGCTTTCTTT	CASSMQAANTEAFF
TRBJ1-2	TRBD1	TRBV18	TGTGCCAGCTCACCCTCCCGGACAGGGTATTATGGCTACACCTTC	CASSPSRTGYYGYTF
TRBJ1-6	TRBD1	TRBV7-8	TGTGCCAGCAGCTTACGACAGGGCGATAATTCACCCCTCCACTTT	CASSLRQGDNSPLHF
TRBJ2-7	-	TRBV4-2	TGTGCCAGCAGCTACAGCCATCTAAGTACCTACGAGCAGTACTTC	CASSYSHLSTYEQYF
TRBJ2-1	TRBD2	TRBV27	TGTGCCAGCAGTTTAAACCCCTGGGGGACTACCAATGAGCAGTTCTTC	CASSLNPWGTTNEQFF
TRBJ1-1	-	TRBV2	TGTGCCAGCAGTATACGAGAATCCAACACTGAAGCTTTCTTT	CASSIRESNTEAFF
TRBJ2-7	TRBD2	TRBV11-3	TGTGCCAGCAGCTTTTGGTCTAGCGGGAGCAACGAGCAGTACTTC	CASSFWSSGSNEQYF